These T cell receptor beta chains were read from a single sample in a study of shared T cell receptors in the human thymus. The assay was immunoSEQ multiplex PCR, and TCRdb's table has in-frame clones only and misses some. Counted here are roughly 710,000 clones, 80% to 90% occurring once; the ten biggest clones make up roughly 0.01%. The same sample was also studied in work on human thymus T cells.

Sequenced sample: thymocytes. The receptors were sampled from a girl under three years old with a congenital heart defect. The CDR3 runs from the conserved cysteine through the conserved F or W. A D gene is named only where the DNA matches it firmly. Rows give clone size only sometimes, using once, few, many, or a class for an expanded clone.

D,size,J,V,length,DNA,CDR3
TRBD1,once,TRBJ1-1,TRBV27,16,TGTGCCAGCAGTTTATCGCAGGGGGTTCAGGACACTGAAGCTTTCTTT,CASSLSQGVQDTEAFF
-,-,TRBJ1-6,TRBV4-3,16,TGCGCCAGCAGCCAAGACAGGGTGATATATAATTCACCCCTCCACTTT,CASSQDRVIYNSPLHF
-,-,TRBJ1-5,TRBV19,15,TGTGCCAGTAGTATAGATGGGGACTCGAATCAGCCCCAGCATTTT,CASSIDGDSNQPQHF
TRBD1,-,TRBJ2-7,TRBV4-1,16,TGCGCCAGCAGCCAAGACCGGGACAGGGAGTCCTACGAGCAGTACTTC,CASSQDRDRESYEQYF
-,-,TRBJ1-4,TRBV6-5,14,TGTGCCAGCAGGCTACAGTCAACTAATGAAAAACTGTTTTTT,CASRLQSTNEKLFF
-,-,TRBJ1-2,TRBV5-1,14,TGCGCCAGCAGCTCCCCCCGGGGGACCGATGGCTACACCTTC,CASSSPRGTDGYTF
TRBD1,-,TRBJ2-7,TRBV6-1,15,TGTGCCAGCAGTGAATCGACAGGGGAACAAGGGGAGCAGTACTTC,CASSESTGEQGEQYF
TRBD1,-,TRBJ2-7,TRBV6-1,17,TGTGCCAGCAGTGAAGCTTATGGACAGGGAGAAGAATTGGAGCAGTACTTC,CASSEAYGQGEELEQYF
-,-,TRBJ2-5,TRBV7-2,20,TGTGCCAGCAGCTTAGCGTATTGGGCAGGGATTGTGTGGGAGGAAGAGACCCAGTACTTC,CASSLAYWAGIVWEEETQYF
TRBD1,-,TRBJ2-7,TRBV7-9,15,TGTGCCAGCAGATTCGACAGGGGCACCGACTACGAGCAGTACTTC,CASRFDRGTDYEQYF
-,-,TRBJ1-2,TRBV4-1,15,TGCGCCAGCAGCCAAGGACTGACAGGCAACTATGGCTACACCTTC,CASSQGLTGNYGYTF
-,-,TRBJ2-7,TRBV29-1,15,TGCAGCGTTGAAGCTAATGGAATAGGGGTCTACGAGCAGTACTTC,CSVEANGIGVYEQYF
TRBD1,-,TRBJ1-4,TRBV15,15,TGTGCCACCAGCAGAGACGAGGGGGCACGGGAAAAACTGTTTTTT,CATSRDEGAREKLFF
TRBD1,few,TRBJ1-5,TRBV19,16,TGTGCCACCCGTCGTTCCCTCGACAGGGGCGGTCAGCCCCAGCATTTT,CATRRSLDRGGQPQHF
-,-,TRBJ2-7,TRBV27,15,TGTGCCAGCAGTTTTACAGTATCTTTCTCCTACGAGCAGTACTTC,CASSFTVSFSYEQYF
-,-,TRBJ1-2,TRBV27,16,TGTGCCAGCAGTTATACCGGGACAAAAAGTAACTATGGCTACACCTTC,CASSYTGTKSNYGYTF
TRBD1,-,TRBJ2-5,TRBV28,19,TGTGCCAGCAGTTGGTGGACAGGGGGTCCCCAGTCGGGACAAGAGACCCAGTACTTC,CASSWWTGGPQSGQETQYF
-,-,TRBJ1-2,TRBV11-2,12,TGTGCCAGCAGTCAAGGACAGCATGGCTACACCTTC,CASSQGQHGYTF
-,once,TRBJ1-1,TRBV14,15,TGTGCCAGCAGCCAAGTCGCGGCAAGGGGCACTGAAGCTTTCTTT,CASSQVAARGTEAFF
TRBD1,-,TRBJ1-2,TRBV27,16,TGTGCCAGCAGTTTAATCTACAGGGGGGGCAACTATGGCTACACCTTC,CASSLIYRGGNYGYTF
TRBD1,-,TRBJ1-1,TRBV5-8,16,TGTGCCAGCAGCAGGGGACAGGGGGGACCCAGCACTGAAGCTTTCTTT,CASSRGQGGPSTEAFF
-,-,TRBJ1-2,TRBV6-1,10,TGTGCCATCAGCAGGGTCTCCTACACCTTC,CAISRVSYTF
-,once,TRBJ2-7,TRBV7-2,14,TGTGCCAGCAGCTTAGAGTGGGGGGTCTACGAGCAGTACTTC,CASSLEWGVYEQYF
-,-,TRBJ2-1,TRBV15,15,TGTGCCACCAGCGCTATAGTGGTTCGGTACAATGAGCAGTTCTTC,CATSAIVVRYNEQFF
TRBD2,once,TRBJ2-1,TRBV9,17,TGTGCCAGCAGCGCTAGACACGGGACTAGGACCTACAATGAGCAGTTCTTC,CASSARHGTRTYNEQFF
TRBD1,-,TRBJ1-2,TRBV19,13,TGTGCCAGTAGGGACAGGAGGATCTATGGCTACACCTTC,CASRDRRIYGYTF
TRBD1,-,TRBJ1-5,TRBV2,15,TGTGCCAGCAGCTGCCGGGACAGGGGGGAACAGCCCCAGCATTTT,CASSCRDRGEQPQHF
TRBD1,-,TRBJ1-3,TRBV7-8,14,TGTGCCAGCAGCCTCGACGACAGGGCGGACACCATATATTTT,CASSLDDRADTIYF
-,-,TRBJ1-5,TRBV2,16,TGTGCCAGCAACCCTCAGGGGAGCCATAGCAATCAGCCCCAGCATTTT,CASNPQGSHSNQPQHF
-,-,TRBJ2-2,TRBV18,13,TGTGCGTTAGCGCAGGAGGGTGCCGGGGAGCTGTTTTTT,CALAQEGAGELFF
TRBD1,-,TRBJ1-6,TRBV28,14,TGTGCCAGCAGACGGACAGGTTGGAATTCACCCCTCCACTTT,CASRRTGWNSPLHF
TRBD1,once,TRBJ1-4,TRBV6-1,17,TGTGCCAGCAGTGGACAGGGGGCGCCCCCCCCTATTGAAAAACTGTTTTTT,CASSGQGAPPPIEKLFF
TRBD1,once,TRBJ1-1,TRBV7-4,18,TGTGCCAGCAGCTTAGCAAACGGGACAGGGGTGAAGGAGGGGAAAGCTTTCTTT,CASSLANGTGVKEGKAFF
-,-,TRBJ2-7,TRBV5-6,17,TGTGCCAGCAGCTTGGTAGGCGTCGCGGACAAATCCTACGAGCAGTACTTC,CASSLVGVADKSYEQYF
-,once,TRBJ2-5,TRBV28,13,TGTGCCAGCAGAAGACAGGATTTGAGGACCCAGTACTTC,CASRRQDLRTQYF
-,-,TRBJ1-6,TRBV5-1,17,TGCGCCAGCAGCTTATGGGGGGGGAGCTCCTATAATTCACCCCTCCACTTT,CASSLWGGSSYNSPLHF
-,-,TRBJ1-6,TRBV20-1,10,TGCAGTGCTAGTTATTGGGCAGGTCTTTTT,CSASYWAGLF
TRBD1,-,TRBJ2-2,TRBV12-5,17,TGTGCTAGTGGTTTGGGTCGAGACAGGGGGTGGACCGGGGAGCTGTTTTTT,CASGLGRDRGWTGELFF
-,-,TRBJ2-5,TRBV7-6,17,TGTGCCAGCAGCCCCGCCGGGAGGGGGCGCCCCGGAGAGACCCAGTACTTC,CASSPAGRGRPGETQYF
-,-,TRBJ1-2,TRBV4-1,15,TGCGCCAGCAGCCAAGAGTGGTTCAGGATGGGCTTCCTCACCTTC,CASSQEWFRMGFLTF
TRBD2,once,TRBJ2-3,TRBV29-1,15,TGCAGCGTTGAAGCTAGCGGGGGGTGGGTGGATACGCAGTATTTT,CSVEASGGWVDTQYF
-,-,TRBJ2-6,TRBV27,16,TGTGCCAGCAGTCCACAGGGGAGGAATGGGGCCAACGTCCTGACTTTC,CASSPQGRNGANVLTF
-,-,TRBJ2-1,TRBV27,17,TGTGCCAGCAGTGGGTCACAGGGCAACCAGCACGACAATGAGCAGTTCTTC,CASSGSQGNQHDNEQFF
-,once,TRBJ1-1,TRBV6-5,14,TGTGCCAGCAGTCAACTTCAGGTTGACACTGAAGCTTTCTTT,CASSQLQVDTEAFF
TRBD2,-,TRBJ2-2,TRBV5-6,19,TGTGCCAGCAGCTTGTCGGGACTAGCGGGGGGAGTGAACACCGGGGAGCTGTTTTTT,CASSLSGLAGGVNTGELFF